Presented here are 13 T cell receptor beta chains from one specimen sequenced in a study of CD8+ T cells in alopecia areata (dated by TCRdb to between 2017 and 2018). In a handful of patients from the biomarker study, CD4+ cells were sorted further to obtain CD25+CD127- cells. Library preparation employed the immunoSEQ multiplex PCR assay. RNA was extracted from all samples and reverse transcribed into cDNA as template for TCR sequencing. TCRdb took this table from immuneACCESS and kept in-frame rearrangements with V and J called. Such tables lack part of the clones; where checked against another copy, unresolved V genes explain under half of the gap, and the rest is unexplained. The sample contains some 20,000 clones, roughly two thirds of them found a single time. The ten largest make up 4.5% of the sample. The specimen sequenced was CD4+ Tregs sorted from blood. The receptors shown here come from a human donor with alopecia areata.

The chain uses TRBV30 and TRBJ1-4; 8 bases agree with TRBD1. The CDR3 runs to 13 residues. Germline lookup yields CDR1 GTSNPN and CDR2 SVGIG (reference sequence). V lost 0 bases to trimming and J lost 8 bases; unmatched junction nucleotides: 2. CDR3 coding DNA: TGTGCCTGGAGTGTACGGGACAGGGAAAAACTGTTTTTT. This codes for CAWSVRDREKLFF.

This sequence joins TRBV29-1 and TRBJ2-3; tentatively, D is TRBD1 or TRBD2 (5 bases each). This CDR3 has 10 residues. Germline loops: CDR1 SQVTM, CDR2 ANQGSEA. V was cut by 6 bases and J by 8 bases, with 9 bases left in between. The CDR3 DNA sequence: TGCAGCGTGGGGGACGCTACGCAGTATTTT. It specifies CSVGDATQYF.

This clone has only a few counts. The chain uses TRBV4-3 and TRBJ2-6; D call uncertain. The ends were cut back, 1 base at V and 0 bases at J, with 10 bases in the middle. This CDR3 is 17 amino acids long. Per the germline V gene, CDR1 is LGHNA and CDR2 is YSLEER. The CDR3 coding sequence is TGCGCCAGCAGCCAAGGTCAAAGGACCTCTGGGGCCAACGTCCTGACTTTC. This translates into CASSQGQRTSGANVLTF.

The V and J genes are TRBV2 and TRBJ2-7; 7 bases map to TRBD1. The J segment lost 0 bases and the V segment lost 6 bases, leaving 5 bases of the junction unmatched. The CDR3 is made up of 14 amino acids. CDR1 and CDR2 (germline): SNHLY, FYNNEI. In DNA, the CDR3 is TGTGCCAGCAGGATACAGGGGTTCTCCTACGAGCAGTACTTC. Residues: CASRIQGFSYEQYF.

This clone was counted between two and nine times. The chain uses TRBV28 and TRBJ2-7, with D hard to call. The V gene lost 7 bases and the J gene lost 2 bases, with 9 bases spanning the gap. The germline CDR1 and CDR2 sequences are MDHEN and SYDVKM. The CDR3 totals 12 residues. The CDR3 DNA reads as TGTGCCAGCAACCAATGGGCCTACGAGCAGTACTTC. Its protein product is CASNQWAYEQYF. The variable domain in full, completed from reference TRBV28 and TRBJ2-7, reads DVKVTQSSRYLVKRTGEKVFLECVQDMDHENMFWYRQDPGLGLRLIYFSYDVKMKEKGDIPEGYSVSREKKERFSLILESASTNQTSMYLCASNQWAYEQYFGPGTRLTVT.

The rearrangement joins TRBV2 to TRBJ1-2, with D perhaps TRBD1 (5 bases). There are 13 residues in the CDR3. The V gene lost 4 bases and the J gene lost 8 bases, with 14 bases spanning the gap. Germline V gene sequence: CDR1 SNHLY, CDR2 FYNNEI. The CDR3 DNA reads TGTGCCAGCAGTGTCACAGGCGTCGCGGGCTACACCTTC. Translated, it gives CASSVTGVAGYTF. Drawing the rest from reference TRBV2 and TRBJ1-2, the complete variable domain is EPEVTQTPSHQVTQMGQEVILRCVPISNHLYFYWYRQILGQKVEFLVSFYNNEISEKSEIFDDQFSVERPDGSNFTLKIRSTKLEDSAMYFCASSVTGVAGYTFGSGTRLTVV.

This clone was observed a few times. The genes are TRBV29-1 and TRBJ1-2; D unclear. With 4 bases removed from V and 4 bases from J, the gap between germline ends came to 10 bases. Germline V gene lookup returns CDR1 SQVTM and CDR2 ANQGSEA. CDR3 length equals 12 residues. CDR3 sequence reads: CSVAGRTYGYTF. The CDR3 coding sequence is TGCAGCGTTGCAGGCAGGACCTATGGCTACACCTTC.

Concerning this clone: One end of the junction varies from germline; a read error may be responsible. This chain connects TRBV7-7 to TRBJ2-2; D possibly corresponds to TRBD1 (6 bases). The CDR3 has 16 residues. The germline V gene encodes CDR1 SSHAT and CDR2 FNYEAQ (reference sequence). The DNA for the CDR3 is TGTGCTAGCAGCTGGGACCCACAGGGTCCCACCGGGGAGCTGTTTTTT. Its translation is CASSWDPQGPTGELFF.

This clone has a handful of counts. J is TRBJ2-1 and V is TRBV4-1; D not certain. CDR3 size: 14 residues. Trimming pared 5 bases from V and 13 bases from J, leaving 21 bases between. Germline V gene sequence: CDR1 MGHRA, CDR2 YSYEKL. The CDR3 here is CASSVSHAVTDQFF. The CDR3 nucleotides read TGCGCCAGCAGCGTCAGCCATGCGGTAACAGACCAGTTCTTC.

Only a few counts were recorded for this clone. The chain links TRBV11-2 to TRBJ2-7, with a tentative D call TRBD1 (6 bases). CDR1 and CDR2 (germline): SGHAT, FQNNGV. There are 14 residues in the CDR3. The V gene lost 7 bases and the J gene lost 3 bases, with 16 bases spanning the gap. The DNA of the CDR3 is TGTGCCAGCAAGTACAGGGACACAAACTACGAGCAGTACTTC. It encodes CASKYRDTNYEQYF.

This clone occurred once. J is TRBJ2-7 and V is TRBV5-1, with TRBD2 matching 8 bases. Germline-derived CDR1 and CDR2 are SGHRS and YFSETQ. The J segment lost 3 bases and the V segment lost 4 bases, leaving 3 bases of the junction unmatched. The CDR3 loop spans 13 amino acids. CDR3 residues: CASSPTSGYEQYF. Here the CDR3 DNA reads TGCGCCAGCAGCCCTACTAGCGGCTACGAGCAGTACTTC.

The chain is built from TRBV11-2 and TRBJ2-2; D remains ambiguous. The CDR3 runs 13 residues. Trimming removed 1 base at V and 4 bases at J, with 4 bases between. Germline CDR1 and CDR2: SGHAT and FQNNGV. As DNA, the CDR3 is TGTGCCAGCAGCTTAGGCGGCACCGGGGAGCTGTTTTTT. Translation gives CASSLGGTGELFF.

CDR3 nucleotides: TGTGCCAGCAGGCATTGGGGGGGCATGGGTCCGAAACAAGAGACCCAGTACTTC. It encodes CASRHWGGMGPKQETQYF. The chain carries TRBV2 and TRBJ2-5; weak D call: TRBD2 (7 bases). With 6 bases removed from V and 2 bases from J, the gap between germline ends came to 25 bases. The CDR3 covers 18 residues. Per germline, CDR1 SNHLY and CDR2 FYNNEI.